The 24 T cell receptor beta chains listed next were all sequenced from one sample in a study of cytomegalovirus exposure and HLA in healthy donors. A multiplex PCR was run with 60 Vbeta primers and 13 Jbeta primers. Sequenced by immunoSEQ multiplex PCR; TCRdb stores in-frame clones only, minus some. The sample table sets out 80,000 or so clones. Sequenced input: PBMCs. The receptors were gathered from a woman aged 30 to 39 in good health and CMV-seronegative.

This chain connects TRBV5-1 to TRBJ2-3, with 8 bases that match TRBD2. This CDR3 comprises 17 residues. Germline V gene sequence: CDR1 SGHRS, CDR2 YFSETQ. J gave up 8 bases and V 3 bases, and 17 bases lay outside the gene matches. The CDR3 is CASSSGGSGARTGTQYF. In nucleotides, the CDR3 is TGCGCCAGCAGCTCTGGCGGTAGCGGGGCCCGCACGGGTACGCAGTATTTT.

The chain employs TRBV19 and TRBJ1-5; no clear D. This CDR3 has 15 residues. Trimming took 3 bases from V and 4 from J, leaving 13 bases between them. Germline CDR1 is LNHDA and CDR2 is SQIVND (reference sequence). The CDR3: CASSIATAGNQPQHF. CDR3 DNA: TGTGCCAGTAGTATCGCCACGGCGGGGAATCAGCCCCAGCATTTT. Full variable domain (missing parts from reference TRBV19 and TRBJ1-5): DGGITQSPKYLFRKEGQNVTLSCEQNLNHDAMYWYRQDPGQGLRLIYYSQIVNDFQKGDIAEGYSVSREKKESFPLTVTSAQKNPTAFYLCASSIATAGNQPQHFGDGTRLSIL.

V gene TRBV7-8 combines with J gene TRBJ1-1, with TRBD1 identical over 7 bases. Germline V gene sequence: CDR1 SGHVS, CDR2 FQNEAQ. The CDR3 loop spans 14 amino acids. J was trimmed by 1 base and V by 1 base; bases with no gene match: 0. CDR3 residues: CASSLGQGNTEAFF. The CDR3 nucleotides read TGTGCCAGCAGCTTAGGACAGGGGAACACTGAAGCTTTCTTT.

The gene calls are TRBV29-1 and TRBJ1-1, with D unclear. V gave up 2 bases and J gave up 1 base, with 5 bases separating them. This CDR3 contains 12 residues. Looked up from germline, CDR1 is SQVTM and CDR2 is ANQGSEA. The CDR3 coding sequence is TGCAGCGTTGAACACGGGAACACTGAAGCTTTCTTT. Translation gives CSVEHGNTEAFF.

The CDR3 region is CASSYRTGTINTEAFF. In nucleotides, the CDR3 is TGTGCCAGCAGTTACCGGACAGGGACGATCAACACTGAAGCTTTCTTT. The J gene is TRBJ1-1, the V gene TRBV6-5; 8 bases map to TRBD1. Germline CDR1 and CDR2: MNHEY and SVGAGI. CDR3 length: 16 residues. Trimming at V came to 2 bases and at J to 2 bases, leaving 7 bases not matched to a gene.

The chain carries TRBV6-1 and TRBJ1-6, with D uncertain. Trimming removed 6 bases from V and 0 bases from J, with 9 bases in between. The CDR3 length is 15 residues. Germline V gene sequence: CDR1 MNHNS, CDR2 SASEGT. CDR3 in amino acids: CASREESSYNSPLHF. The DNA of the CDR3 is TGTGCCAGCAGAGAGGAAAGCTCCTATAATTCACCCCTCCACTTT.

The V and J genes are TRBV7-8 and TRBJ1-4; D remains ambiguous. From germline, CDR1 is SGHVS and CDR2 FQNEAQ. The CDR3 spans 13 residues. The V and J ends lost 3 bases and 8 bases respectively, with 10 bases between them. This CDR3 reads CASSFTGGEKLFF. The CDR3 DNA is TGTGCCAGCAGCTTTACCGGAGGAGAAAAACTGTTTTTT.

The chain couples TRBV7-9 to TRBJ2-5; tentatively, D is TRBD2 (6 bases). TRBJ2-7 explains the end of the DNA better; the J call may be wrong. The germline V gene has CDR1 SEHNR and CDR2 FQNEAQ (reference sequence). This CDR3 is built from 13 residues. CDR3 nucleotides: TGTGCCAGCAGCTCGACTAGCTCCTACGAGCAGTACTTC. This sequence encodes CASSSTSSYEQYF.

This chain links TRBV4-1 with TRBJ2-5; D possibly corresponds to TRBD2 (5 bases). The closer fit of TRBJ2-7 to the DNA end suggests the J call may be wrong. This CDR3 is 17 amino acids long. Germline V gives CDR1 MGHRA, CDR2 YSYEKL. CDR3 nucleotides: TGCGCCAGCAGCCAAGAGCTGTCTAGCCAAGGAACCTACGAGCAGTACTTC. It encodes CASSQELSSQGTYEQYF.

The rearrangement links TRBV6-1 to TRBJ1-5, with no clear D. The length of the CDR3 is 14 residues. Germline V gene data show CDR1 as MNHNS and CDR2 as SASEGT. Between the trimmed V and J ends, which lost 7 bases and 0 bases, there was a span of 10 bases. The CDR3 is CASTLTDSNQPQHF. The CDR3 DNA is TGTGCCAGCACCCTTACTGATAGCAATCAGCCCCAGCATTTT.

The J gene is TRBJ2-1, the V gene TRBV5-6; the D gene is possibly TRBD1 (5 bases). This CDR3 has 13 amino acids. Germline loops: CDR1 SGHDT, CDR2 YYEEEE. V was pared by 7 bases and J by 8 bases, with 16 bases between. The DNA of the CDR3 is TGTGCCAGCGGGAATCAGGGCCGATATGAGCAGTTCTTC. It codes for CASGNQGRYEQFF.

This chain joins TRBV7-8 and TRBJ1-1; D remains unclear. The CDR3 has 13 amino acids. The germline V gene has CDR1 SGHVS and CDR2 FQNEAQ. V was pared by 6 bases and J by 5 bases, with 13 bases between. DNA of the CDR3: TGTGCCAGCAGGAACAGCGGGGTAACTGAAGCTTTCTTT. Its translation: CASRNSGVTEAFF.

This chain uses TRBV5-4 with TRBJ2-1; TRBD2 aligns across 10 bases. This CDR3 region has 15 residues. Germline values: CDR1 SGHNT, CDR2 YYREEE (reference sequence). V shed 0 bases and J 6 bases; nucleotides not matched to a gene: 3. The DNA of the CDR3 is TGTGCCAGCAGCTTGGTAGCGGGGGGATCCAATGAGCAGTTCTTC. This gives the protein CASSLVAGGSNEQFF.

This sequence joins TRBV6-1 and TRBJ2-7; possibly TRBD1 for D (6 bases). V lost 7 bases to trimming and J lost 5 bases, with 21 bases between them. The CDR3 loop spans 15 amino acids. Per the germline V gene, CDR1 is MNHNS and CDR2 is SASEGT. In DNA, the CDR3 is TGTGCCAGCACTCGATACAGGGAGCGGATGGACGAGCAGTACTTC. Translation gives CASTRYRERMDEQYF.

The rearrangement links TRBV10-3 to TRBJ2-2, with TRBD2 matching over 16 bases. Germline trimming cut 6 bases from V and 4 bases from J; bases unmatched to any gene: 5. Germline V gives CDR1 ENHRY, CDR2 SYGVKD. This CDR3 has 17 amino acids. CDR3 sequence reads: CAIRMGLAGGPTGELFF. The CDR3 DNA is TGTGCCATCAGGATGGGACTAGCGGGAGGGCCCACCGGGGAGCTGTTTTTT.

The chain joins TRBV7-2 to TRBJ1-2; a weak D match, TRBD1 (6 bases). The length of the CDR3 is 13 residues. Germline CDR1 is SGHTA and CDR2 is FQGNSA. The ends were cut back, 1 base at V and 8 bases at J, with 11 bases in the middle. The chain's CDR3 is CASSLGQQGGYTF. DNA of the CDR3: TGTGCCAGCAGCTTAGGCCAACAGGGAGGCTACACCTTC.

The V gene is TRBV9, the J gene TRBJ2-2; 7 bases line up with TRBD2. The germline CDR1 and CDR2 sequences are SGDLS and YYNGEE. This CDR3 spans 16 amino acids. V gave up 4 bases and J gave up 5 bases; unmatched junction bases: 11. CDR3 sequence (DNA): TGTGCCAGCAGCCCCCAGTCGGGGGGTGGGACCGGGGAGCTGTTTTTT. Encoded protein: CASSPQSGGGTGELFF.

This sequence joins TRBV7-6 and TRBJ2-7, with 10 positions matching TRBD2. Germline CDR1 SGHVS, CDR2 FNYEAQ. V shed 4 bases and J 3 bases; nucleotides not matched to a gene: 6. The CDR3 is 15 residues long. This CDR3 reads CASSSLAGENYEQYF. The DNA of the CDR3 is TGTGCCAGCAGCTCCCTAGCGGGAGAAAACTACGAGCAGTACTTC.

J is TRBJ1-5 and V is TRBV28; TRBD1 aligns across 10 bases. Germline V CDR1 and CDR2: MDHEN, SYDVKM. This CDR3 spans 14 amino acids. Trimming removed 6 bases from V and 5 bases from J; junction bases left unmatched: 4. In nucleotides, the CDR3 is TGTGCCAGCAGGAGACAGGGGGCCGATCAGCCCCAGCATTTT. Its translation is CASRRQGADQPQHF.

The CDR3 loop is CASSLRASDTQYF. CDR3 bases: TGTGCCAGCAGCCTTCGCGCGTCAGATACGCAGTATTTT. The rearrangement joins TRBV5-6 to TRBJ2-3; D remains unclear. This CDR3 region has 13 residues. V shed 4 bases and J shed 4 bases, with 10 bases lying between them. Germline V lookup: CDR1 SGHDT, CDR2 YYEEEE.

The V gene is TRBV19, the J gene TRBJ2-3, with TRBD2 as a possible D gene (6 bases). CDR3 length equals 16 residues. V was trimmed by 6 bases and J by 3 bases, leaving 19 bases between them. Per the germline V gene, CDR1 is LNHDA and CDR2 is SQIVND (reference sequence). The CDR3 DNA is TGTGCCAGTAGCCTCCACACTCTAGCGAAGACAGATACGCAGTATTTT. Translating it yields CASSLHTLAKTDTQYF.

The J gene is TRBJ1-2, the V gene TRBV15; possibly TRBD1 for D (6 bases). The V gene lost 5 bases and the J gene lost 1 base, with 11 bases spanning the gap. The V gene's germline CDR1 is LNHNV and CDR2 YYDKDF (reference sequence). This CDR3 region has 14 residues. The CDR3 DNA reads as TGTGCCACCAGCGAACAGGGTTTTAACTATGGCTACACCTTC. This sequence encodes CATSEQGFNYGYTF.

The chain has TRBV25-1 and TRBJ1-4; a possible D gene is TRBD1 (6 bases). Trimming shortened V by 5 bases and J by 5 bases, and 12 bases separated the two germline ends. The CDR3 covers 14 residues. Germline CDR1 reads MGHDK; CDR2 reads SYGVNS. CDR3 coding DNA: TGTGCCAGCAGTCGGGGGGGCGGGAATGAAAAACTGTTTTTT. Amino acid sequence: CASSRGGGNEKLFF.

V is TRBV30 and J is TRBJ1-5; D unclear. Germline CDR1 reads GTSNPN; CDR2 reads SVGIG (reference sequence). Trimming removed 1 base from V and 5 bases from J, with 9 bases in between. CDR3 length: 13 amino acids. The CDR3 DNA reads TGTGCCTGGAGTGCTGGCGGCGATCAGCCCCAGCATTTT. The encoded protein is CAWSAGGDQPQHF.